This T cell receptor (beta chain) was captured by sequencing in a study of shared clonotypes between healthy human individuals. Study-wide background: The plates for each donor numbered three CD4 naive, three CD4 memory, two CD8 naive and one CD8 memory. Broader study findings: Rarefaction gave evidence that sorted-subset sequencing remained incomplete despite large depth. Clonotypes that were shared across four donors made up around 5% of naive CD4 clonotypes.

About this clone itself: Antigen unknown.

Some clones are missing from TCRdb's copy, which holds only in-frame ones; the method was immunoSEQ multiplex PCR. The table has about 2,100,000 clones, roughly 91% seen once. Naive CD8 cells were CD45RO-negative, positively selected for CCR7, excluding terminally differentiated effector memory CD45RA+ cells. The CDR3 consists of 14 residues. Trimming removed 5 bases at V and 2 bases at J, with 10 bases between. Germline CDR1 and CDR2: MDHEN and SYDVKM. The sequencing sample was made of naive CD8+ T cells from PBMCs. The sequence derives from a man younger than 35 in good health. Some clones in this sample may be carry-over from other donors' samples. This chain joins TRBV28 and TRBJ1-5, with a tentative D call TRBD1 (6 bases). CDR3 DNA sequence: TGTGCCAGCAGTGCGGGGGCGCGCAATCAGCCCCAGCATTTT. It codes for CASSAGARNQPQHF.